This T cell receptor beta chain was observed in a study of early T cells in non-severe SARS-CoV-2 infection (dated by TCRdb to about 2021). Describing the broader study: Because TCR sequencing relied on bulk RNA taken from unsorted whole blood, pairing of alpha and beta chains was not possible. The research as a whole found: Matching against VDJdb was skewed toward anti-spike CD8 responses, likely underestimated virus-specific expansions, and missed private and CD4 specificities.

This clonotype was picked up a small number of times. Its target antigen remains unknown. No base quality values were provided; no much bigger clone lies one nucleotide off. Library method: 5' RACE. Sequencing relied on a NextSeq 500. The TCR library protocol attached unique molecular identifiers to individual cDNA molecules to correct for sequencing error and PCR bias. Both TCR alpha and beta chains were sequenced, and tight co-correlation was observed between alpha and beta sequence abundances in each sample. As for the original processing: V gene, J gene and CDR3 annotation of TCR sequences was performed with Decombinator V4. TCRs were defined as expanded if a significant change between any two time points was detected under a Poisson model with p below 0.0001. Abundances of TCRs were expressed as counts per million after normalisation to the total number of TCRs sequenced in each sample. MAIT TCRs were defined by TRAV1-2 paired with TRAJ12, TRAJ20 or TRAJ33, and iNKT TCRs by TRAV10 paired with TRAJ18. VDJdb, accessed 1 November 2021, was searched for CMV, EBV and SARS-CoV-2 annotated TCRs, excluding TCRs annotated for multiple antigens. TCRdb handled the public reads itself, with Q25 trimming in fastp and clone calling in MiXCR, and kept productive beta chains. Merged by CDR3 protein, the rows form single entries marked with the most common genes and DNA. The V and J calls were determined by TCRdb, not by the authors. The sample data list fewer than 55,000 distinct CDR3 sequences, and around 10% of these were observed just once. The ten largest clones take up 4.2% of the sample.

Its CDR3 holds 13 amino acids, cysteine through phenylalanine. Here the CDR3 DNA is all that survives: 39 bases in frame from base 1. V ends up 6 bases short and J 2 bases short, with an unmatched junction base count of 3. For CDR1 and CDR2, the germline V gene lists ENHRY and SYGVKD. The study was a case-control design nested within a healthcare worker cohort in London, UK, with weekly nasopharyngeal swab PCR tests and blood sampling. Between 23 and 31 March 2020, the week of the UK lockdown, healthcare workers were enrolled and then followed up weekly for as long as 16 weeks. The TCR comes from an adult who was a healthcare worker with PCR-confirmed SARS-CoV-2 infection or an uninfected control (not recorded which). The sequence joins TRBV10-3 to TRBJ2-5; the central 7 bases match TRBD1. Sequenced sample: whole blood. The CDR3 here reads CAIRGTAQETQYF. The DNA sequence follows: TGTGCCATCAGAGGGACAGCTCAAGAGACCCAGTACTTC.